This entry lists 13 T cell receptor beta chains sequenced from one sample in a study of blood T cell repertoires in COVID-19. Sequencing was performed with immunoSEQ multiplex PCR; in TCRdb, only in-frame clones are kept and a portion is missing. The table includes more than 300,000 clones, over 70% detected once. Input material: peripheral blood. The receptor source for this set is a woman between 45 and 60 years old with acute or convalescent COVID-19.

The CDR3 sequence: CASSGQSNQPQHF. DNA of the CDR3: TGTGCCAGCAGCGGACAGAGCAATCAGCCCCAGCATTTT. The chain combines TRBV2 with TRBJ1-5; D is perhaps TRBD1 (6 bases). This CDR3 has 13 residues. CDR1 is SNHLY and CDR2 is FYNNEI in the germline V gene. V lost 6 bases to trimming and J lost 1 base, with 7 bases between them.

The V call is TRBV19, the J call TRBJ1-5; possible D gene TRBD1, 6 bases. Trimming shortened V by 3 bases and J by 1 base, and 10 bases separated the two germline ends. The CDR3 runs 15 residues. Germline V lookup: CDR1 LNHDA, CDR2 SQIVND (reference sequence). The CDR3 region is CASSMTGQSNQPQHF. In DNA, the CDR3 is TGTGCCAGTAGTATGACAGGTCAAAGCAATCAGCCCCAGCATTTT.

The V and J genes are TRBV7-8 and TRBJ1-1, with 8 nucleotides matching TRBD1. V shed 6 bases, J shed 4 bases, and the junction held 4 bases outside the gene matches. This CDR3 has 13 residues. Germline CDR1 is SGHVS and CDR2 is FQNEAQ. The CDR3, as DNA: TGTGCCAGCAGTACTGACAGGGGCACTGAAGCTTTCTTT. Translating gives CASSTDRGTEAFF.

The V gene is TRBV7-9, the J gene TRBJ2-5; 8 bases agree with TRBD2. The CDR3 contains 15 residues. V shed 8 bases and J 10 bases; nucleotides not matched to a gene: 18. Per the germline V gene, CDR1 is SEHNR and CDR2 is FQNEAQ (reference sequence). The CDR3 nucleotides read TGTGCCAGCTTTTCAGCGGCAAGAGCGGGAGAAGGCCAGTACTTC. Translated: CASFSAARAGEGQYF.

This chain joins TRBV2 and TRBJ2-1; D is perhaps TRBD2 (6 bases). The CDR3 consists of 13 residues. Germline CDR1 SNHLY, CDR2 FYNNEI. Trimming shortened V by 6 bases and J by 4 bases, and 10 bases separated the two germline ends. CDR3: CASRAGLYNEQFF. DNA for the CDR3: TGTGCCAGCAGGGCGGGACTTTACAATGAGCAGTTCTTC.

The gene calls are TRBV6-4 and TRBJ1-2, with 8 bases that match TRBD1. This CDR3 region has 15 residues. Germline loops: CDR1 MRHNA, CDR2 SNTAGT. V trimming: 3 bases; J trimming: 3 bases; junction bases outside the gene matches: 6. The CDR3 DNA reads TGTGCCAGCAGTGAAGCGGCAGGGGGCTACTATGGCTACACCTTC. Translated, it gives CASSEAAGGYYGYTF.

The chain couples TRBV7-2 to TRBJ2-3; tentative D call: TRBD1 (5 bases). Germline lookup yields CDR1 SGHTA and CDR2 FQGNSA. V was clipped by 5 bases and J by 3 bases, with 12 bases between them. The CDR3 is 14 residues long. The CDR3 here is CASSIGQDTDTQYF. DNA for the CDR3: TGTGCCAGCAGCATAGGACAAGATACAGATACGCAGTATTTT.

In the case of this clone: The sample holds other DNA sequences that translate to the same CDR3. The rearrangement joins TRBV11-3 to TRBJ2-3; D remains unclear. This CDR3 has 12 residues. V was clipped by 3 bases and J by 4 bases, with 5 bases between them. Germline V lookup: CDR1 SGHNT, CDR2 YENEEA. The CDR3 loop is CASSLVADTQYF. CDR3 nucleotide sequence: TGTGCCAGCAGCTTGGTAGCAGATACGCAGTATTTT.

This clone was seen a handful of times. This chain joins TRBV27 and TRBJ1-2; D not certain. V was pared by 7 bases and J by 8 bases, with 17 bases between. There are 13 residues in the CDR3. Germline lookup yields CDR1 MNHEY and CDR2 SMNVEV (reference sequence). This CDR3 reads CASKADLGYGYTF. CDR3 DNA sequence: TGTGCCAGCAAAGCGGACTTAGGGTACGGCTACACCTTC.

The chain joins TRBV30 to TRBJ1-2; 7 bases line up with TRBD1. Per the germline V gene, CDR1 is GTSNPN and CDR2 is SVGIG (reference sequence). The length of the CDR3 is 12 residues. With 4 bases clipped from V and 8 bases from J, the junction kept 7 bases outside the gene matches. CDR3 DNA sequence: TGTGCCTGGACAGGGGGAAAGTACGGCTACACCTTC. Its protein is CAWTGGKYGYTF.

V usage is TRBV12-3 or TRBV12-4 and J usage is TRBJ2-1, with 7 bases matching TRBD2. There are 13 residues in the CDR3. The J segment lost 8 bases and the V segment lost 7 bases, leaving 8 bases of the junction unmatched. DNA of the CDR3: TGTGCCAGCATCCGAGCCCGGGGGGATGAGCAGTTCTTC. It codes for CASIRARGDEQFF.

CDR3 protein: CASSSHQASSGNTIYF. CDR3 sequence (DNA): TGTGCCAGTAGTTCACATCAGGCAAGTTCTGGAAACACCATATATTTT. The V and J genes are TRBV19 and TRBJ1-3, with D hard to call. CDR3 length: 16 amino acids. In germline, CDR1 is LNHDA, CDR2 SQIVND (reference sequence). Trimming removed 5 bases at V and 1 base at J, with 15 bases between.

As DNA, the CDR3 is TGTGCCAGCAGCCCCGACAGGGCCCCCTACGAGCAGTACTTC. Translated: CASSPDRAPYEQYF. The rearrangement joins TRBV9 to TRBJ2-7; the match to TRBD1 covers 7 bases. Germline-derived CDR1 and CDR2 are SGDLS and YYNGEE. This CDR3 spans 14 amino acids. After removal of 4 bases from V and 2 bases from J, the junction contained 6 bases not matched to a gene.